The subject of this entry is one TCR beta chain. Its antigen remains unidentified. Base qualities are not at hand, and no much larger clone is one base apart. This record comes from a study of cytomegalovirus exposure and HLA in healthy donors (dated by TCRdb to 2015 to 2018). The study in broad terms: In an earlier analysis of 587 of the donors, under 300 Gb of sequence data and roughly 100 million unique TCR beta sequences from about 179 million T cells were reported. Roughly 300 gigabases of sequencing data and about 92 million unique TCR sequences made up an early release that covered nearly 650 HLA-typed donors. The genetic ancestry cluster associated with self-reported Caucasian donors included 81% of the 300 to 400 genotyped donors. The study was designed to test whether signatures of past pathogen exposure could be identified by cataloging public T cell receptors. The study used immunosequencing to profile the T cell repertoires of 670 or so subjects and linked those repertoires to cytomegalovirus serostatus. A separate validation cohort of 100 to 150 different subjects was used in addition to the approximately 640-subject first cohort. To predict cytomegalovirus infection status, the study brought together high-throughput TCR immunosequencing, statistical association of individual TCRs with disease status, and machine learning. A later analysis re-examined previously published TCR beta repertoires from several hundred donors and added high-resolution HLA genotyping to investigate patterns of TCR occurrence. Rather than using new phenotypic data, the later analysis identified candidate immune exposures from TCR beta sequences and from how often those sequences occurred across donors. To decide whether each TCR beta V gene segment behaved as functional or pseudogenic, an earlier analysis of some 600 of the donors relied on high-throughput TCR beta sequencing. Donor age, sex, ethnicity and CMV serostatus were compiled together with the repertoire data. A later genetic analysis used genome-wide SNP genotypes for about three fifths of the roughly 700 donors, treating that subset as a discovery cohort. Every discovery cohort repertoire had been produced on one sequencing platform. Both class I and class II loci were covered by HLA typing, at four-digit resolution. The number of donors typed differed by locus, with roughly 629-640 for A, B, C, DRB1 and DQB1, about 500 for DQA1, about 610 for DPA1, and 472 for DPB1. Four to six DR-DQ haplotypes were handled as single units for association and clustering, since linkage in the cohort was strong. Across 300 to 400 genotyped donors of the cohort, an average of approximately 240,000 unique TCR beta nucleotide sequences per donor were sequenced, and approximately 17% of those sequences were non-productive. Broad study findings and their caveats: The sequencing pipeline was judged likely to have produced a cluster of highly shared sequence variants as a technical artifact. In a later analysis, several top co-occurrence clusters were reported to appear linked to parvovirus B19, influenza, CMV and Epstein-Barr virus. Linkage disequilibrium might explain the correlated functional status among segregating V segments, but an unknown experimental factor could not be ruled out. Cytomegalovirus status was reported to be diagnosed by the classifier with high specificity and sensitivity in both the original and validation cohorts. Presence/absence analyses assumed roughly uniform sequencing depth across donors, an assumption that may not hold. Three of the identified cytomegalovirus-associated TCR beta chains were confirmed in vitro to be specific for cytomegalovirus antigens. The study listed over 150 TCR beta chains as associated with cytomegalovirus. About 17 rarely observed V segments, including chromosome 9 orphons, were excluded from the earlier analysis of about 600 of the donors because counts were too low. In a later analysis, some 18,000 TCR beta sequences were associated with specific HLA alleles at a false discovery rate of 0.05. Most TCR sequences were observed very rarely across donors, whereas some public TCRs were present in many individuals. According to a later analysis, TCR association rates differed among HLA loci, with DRB1 alleles showing the most associated TCRs and HLA-C alleles showing the fewest. V-gene and J-gene trimming of TCR beta chains was associated with a missense DCLRE1C variant in a later genetic analysis, and the association was replicated in an independent cohort. When HLA alleles, especially DR and DQ, strongly co-occurred, attributing TCR associations to individual alleles was difficult. In an earlier analysis of 587 of the donors, most TCR beta V segments were observed in productive rearrangements about 90% or about 30% of the time, broadly matching IMGT annotations. Because some donors lacked HLA typing at each locus, the association tests relied only on the typed subset. According to the authors, the approach could potentially be generalized to other disease states and immunological phenotypes. The cohort was sequenced for TCR beta chains only, and without alpha or paired-chain data the features that could be detected were limited. The 87-base-pair reads could not distinguish some IMGT-functional V segments, including TRBV6-2 and TRBV6-3, so those segments were excluded. A later analysis found that HLA-associated TCR beta chains were more clonally expanded and had lower generation probabilities than equally common non-associated chains. Immune exposure information for the cohort was limited to CMV serostatus. According to a later genetic analysis, donors in an Asian-associated ancestry cluster had fewer N-insertions in productive TCRs than the approximately 630-donor mean. According to a later analysis, most CMV-associated TCR beta chains appeared to be HLA-restricted, and the HLA associations seemed to be driven largely by CMV exposure. A further reported finding was that TCR beta sequences accurately predicted the HLA-A and HLA-B alleles for most subjects in the first cohort.

V is shortened by 6 bases, J by 14 bases, and the region joining them spans 23 bases. Spanning cysteine to phenylalanine, the CDR3 consists of 15 amino acids. This entry keeps only the CDR3 DNA: 45 bases, framed from base 1. According to the germline V gene, CDR1 reads SGHTA and CDR2 reads FQGNSA. In total, approximately 700 healthy bone marrow donors made up the cohort. At the time of sampling, every cohort member was nominally healthy, though immune exposures that went unrecorded were likely present. The donor was CMV seropositive and belonged to the group of more than 250 seropositive cohort members. A peripheral blood sample was collected from each donor, and TCR beta sequencing was performed on peripheral blood mononuclear cells. Genomic DNA was extracted from the blood cell samples with the Qiagen DNeasy Blood Extraction Kit. The receptor library was made with the immunoSEQ multiplex PCR assay. For the multiplex PCR, a mixture combining 60 forward primers for TCR Vbeta segments and 13 reverse primers for TCR Jbeta segments was used. The CDR3 region of rearranged TCR beta genes was amplified from genomic DNA by a multiplex PCR assay. On the Illumina HiSeq System, the amplified TCR beta libraries were sequenced as 87-base-pair reads. In the paper's pipeline: Across the roughly 640 repertoires, a later analysis counted 80 million or so unique TCR beta chains, some 11 million of which were shared by at least two donors. A nearest-neighbor algorithm error-corrected the raw reads and collapsed the reads into unique sequences, merging closely related sequences to remove PCR and sequencing errors. Alignment of CDR3 sequences to IMGT reference sequences was used to assign V, D and J gene segments. Each retained sequence needed at least a six-nucleotide match to both a V gene segment and a J gene segment. A rearrangement was called productive if the CDR3 had no stop codons and remained in frame with V and J, and every other rearrangement was called non-productive. CDR3 was defined by IMGT convention, running from the second conserved V-encoded cysteine to the conserved J-encoded phenylalanine. The earlier analysis of about 620 of the donors excluded sequences that lacked an unambiguous match to a single V gene segment. An earlier analysis of about 600 of the donors called V segments functional above 56.7% productive rearrangements and segregating when the between-donor standard deviation exceeded 5%. A statistical classification framework was developed to diagnose cytomegalovirus status using the catalog of TCR beta chain sequences. In a later analysis, TCR nucleotide sequences were compared against IMGT/GENE-DB human TR gene sequences so that V and J genes could be assigned. A later analysis assigned CDR3 sequences and most-parsimonious VDJ recombination scenarios with the TCRdist pipeline. In a later analysis, each TCR beta chain was defined by its CDR3 amino acid sequence together with its V-gene family, and reads lacking a unique V-gene family were excluded. A later analysis removed 450 to 600 highly shared, low-generation-probability nucleotide sequences to deal with suspected cross-contamination and a sequencing artifact. In a later analysis, a clonal expansion index was calculated for each public chain from normalized within-repertoire ranks of inferred template counts. In a later analysis, generation probabilities were computed with a VDJ recombination model fitted to out-of-frame rearrangements, and the resulting probabilities were checked against IGoR. In a later analysis, TCR-TCR, TCR-HLA and TCR-CMV co-occurrence was scored with hypergeometric tests, and a repertoire-size bias correction was applied to TCR pairs. In a later analysis, false discovery rates were estimated by permuting HLA or CMV assignments 20 times. In a later analysis, co-occurring TCRs were grouped with DBSCAN, and TCRdist sequence similarity was added when clustering was performed within HLA-allele-positive subsets. For co-occurrence clustering, repertoires with fewer than 30,000 or more than 120,000 public chains were excluded, along with four or five repertoires with anomalous nucleotide sharing. Here the immuneACCESS table is served through TCRdb, limited to in-frame sequences with V and J called. Missing clones are a known gap in these copies; in checked studies unresolved V genes cover under half, and the rest lacks a known reason. That table supplies the V and J calls and clone size; D and trimming were determined from the DNA. The sample records over 150,000 clones, 68% of which are singletons. About 2.9% of the sample rests with the top ten.

The clonotype was recovered from a woman aged 40 to 50 in good health and CMV-seropositive. The rearrangement joined TRBV7-2 to TRBJ1-6; matching of 5 bases hints at TRBD1 as the D gene. Specimen: PBMCs. The CDR3 protein: CASSPRTPVLSTLHF. The nucleotide sequence reads as follows: TGTGCCAGCAGTCCTAGGACACCGGTTCTGAGCACCCTCCACTTT.